The entry that follows covers one T cell receptor beta chain sequence. Germline loops: CDR1 SGHAT, CDR2 FQNNGV. V lost 5 bases to trimming and J lost 7 bases; unmatched junction nucleotides: 9. The CDR3 runs 15 residues. The data were obtained in a study of blood T cell repertoires in COVID-19. Using immunoSEQ multiplex PCR, the repertoire was profiled, and TCRdb retains in-frame clones only, with some absent. The table shows roughly 76,000 clones, with around 86% occurring only once. This TCR was recovered from a woman aged 18 to 35 with acute or convalescent COVID-19. The sample consisted of peripheral blood. This sequence joins TRBV11-2 and TRBJ2-1, with TRBD2 matching over 9 bases. CDR3 residues: CASSRGLALGNEQFF. The CDR3 nucleotides read TGTGCCAGCAGCCGGGGACTAGCCCTCGGGAATGAGCAGTTCTTC. The variable domain in full, with the rest retrieved from reference TRBV11-2 and TRBJ2-1, is EAGVAQSPRYKIIEKRQSVAFWCNPISGHATLYWYQQILGQGPKLLIQFQNNGVVDDSQLPKDRFSAERLKGVDSTLKIQPAKLEDSAVYLCASSRGLALGNEQFFGPGTRLTVL.